The 26 T cell receptor beta chains reported below all come from one sample, sequenced in a study of blood T cell repertoires in COVID-19 (dated by TCRdb to about 2020). Libraries were constructed by the immunoSEQ multiplex PCR assay. TCRdb's version of the immuneACCESS table is confined to in-frame rearrangements and falls short of the full clone set. An unresolved V gene accounts for under half of the shortfall where checked; the remainder is of unknown origin. The sample profile shows 160,000 or so clones; more than 80% of them were found once. The ten largest clones add up to about 16% of the sample. The sample consisted of peripheral blood. The receptors derive from a woman between 35 and 50 years old with acute or convalescent COVID-19.

The rearrangement joins TRBV4-1 to TRBJ1-5; D may be TRBD1 (5 bases). The germline V gene encodes CDR1 MGHRA and CDR2 YSYEKL. The CDR3 length is 14 residues. V gave up 1 base and J gave up 6 bases, with 10 bases separating them. CDR3 DNA sequence: TGCGCCAGCAGCCAAGTCGGGGGAGTTCAGCCCCAGCATTTT. Translated: CASSQVGGVQPQHF.

The chain recombines TRBV27 with TRBJ2-1; TRBD2 agrees at 11 bases. CDR3 length: 19 amino acids. The V and J ends lost 4 bases and 0 bases, in that order; junction bases with no gene match: 11. Germline-derived CDR1 and CDR2 are MNHEY and SMNVEV (reference sequence). The CDR3 nucleotides read TGTGCCAGCAGTTGGGGACTAGCGGCCCACCTTAGCTCCTACAATGAGCAGTTCTTC. Protein product: CASSWGLAAHLSSYNEQFF.

The CDR3 loop reads CASNPGQRVGGYTF. In nucleotides, the CDR3 is TGTGCCAGCAACCCCGGACAGCGAGTAGGGGGCTACACCTTC. The chain links TRBV2 to TRBJ1-2; D is possibly TRBD1 (6 bases). The V gene lost 7 bases and the J gene lost 8 bases, with 20 bases spanning the gap. The CDR3 runs 14 residues. CDR1 and CDR2 from the germline V gene are SNHLY and FYNNEI.

J is TRBJ1-1 and V is TRBV15; D is unclear. The CDR3 contains 13 residues. V was trimmed by 1 base and J by 5 bases, leaving 8 bases between them. In germline, CDR1 is LNHNV, CDR2 YYDKDF (reference sequence). In DNA, the CDR3 is TGTGCCACCAGCAGAGTGGCAAATACTGAAGCTTTCTTT. It encodes CATSRVANTEAFF.

The chain couples TRBV4-2 to TRBJ2-3; 11 bases fit TRBD2. Germline V gene data show CDR1 as LGHNA and CDR2 as YNFKEQ. Germline trimming cut 4 bases from V and 6 bases from J; bases unmatched to any gene: 9. This CDR3 comprises 16 residues. CDR3 nucleotides: TGTGCCAGCAGCCGAGGAGCTAGCGGGGGGCCCGATACGCAGTATTTT. Translated: CASSRGASGGPDTQYF.

This chain uses TRBV3-1 (or the pseudogene TRBV3-2) with TRBJ2-2; D may be TRBD2 (6 bases). V lost 2 bases to trimming and J lost 5 bases, with 12 bases between them. CDR1 and CDR2 (germline): LGHDT, YNNKEL (reference sequence). CDR3 length: 15 residues. The CDR3 region is CASSQILALTGELFF. DNA for the CDR3: TGTGCCAGCAGCCAAATACTAGCTTTAACCGGGGAGCTGTTTTTT.

The CDR3 protein is CASSKRQGSSYNSPLHF. For the CDR3, the DNA is TGTGCCAGCAGCAAGAGACAGGGGAGCTCCTATAATTCACCCCTCCACTTT. The chain couples TRBV21-1 to TRBJ1-6; TRBD1, the D gene given by the table, was not confirmed from the DNA. TRBV21-1 is noted as a pseudogene. CDR3 size: 17 residues.

The chain links TRBV5-6 to TRBJ2-1; 7 bases match TRBD2. The V gene's germline CDR1 is SGHDT and CDR2 YYEEEE. The CDR3 is 13 residues long. Trimming cost V 8 bases and J 7 bases; bases outside gene matches: 9. In DNA form, the CDR3 reads TGTGCCAGTAACTTAAAGGGAGGGAATGAGCAGTTCTTC. It specifies CASNLKGGNEQFF.

The rearrangement uses TRBV2 and TRBJ1-1; D is unresolved. The V end lost 7 bases, the J end lost 0 bases, and 9 bases lay between the germline ends. The CDR3 is 13 residues long. Germline CDR1 reads SNHLY; CDR2 reads FYNNEI. The CDR3 spells CASNVQLNTEAFF. CDR3 in DNA: TGTGCCAGCAATGTACAGCTGAACACTGAAGCTTTCTTT.

In its sample, this clone was seen once. The V call is TRBV4-1, the J call TRBJ1-2, with D unclear. The V gene's germline CDR1 is MGHRA and CDR2 YSYEKL. The CDR3 is made up of 14 amino acids. With 0 bases removed from V and 3 bases from J, the gap between germline ends came to 8 bases. The CDR3 region is CASSQDDQDYGYTF. Here the CDR3 DNA reads TGCGCCAGCAGCCAAGACGACCAGGACTATGGCTACACCTTC.

This chain links TRBV27 with TRBJ2-1; 15 bases line up with TRBD2. Germline CDR1 is MNHEY and CDR2 is SMNVEV (reference sequence). The CDR3 is 17 amino acids. V lost 6 bases, J lost 7 bases, and 10 bases stayed unmatched. The CDR3 region is CASSPDSGTSGRNEQFF. The CDR3 DNA reads TGTGCCAGCAGCCCAGATTCCGGGACTAGCGGGAGGAATGAGCAGTTCTTC.

The V gene is TRBV7-6, the J gene TRBJ2-7, with D tentatively TRBD1 (5 bases). Looked up from germline, CDR1 is SGHVS and CDR2 is FNYEAQ. The CDR3 contains 15 residues. V was clipped by 4 bases and J by 9 bases, with 22 bases between them. The CDR3 sequence: CASSSRAGHFDGQYF. CDR3 DNA sequence: TGTGCCAGCAGCTCCAGGGCAGGCCACTTTGACGGGCAGTACTTC.

In this sample, this clone turned up once. The rearrangement links TRBV6-5 to TRBJ2-1, with 11 bases fitting TRBD2. CDR1 is MNHEY, CDR2 SVGAGI, per germline. The CDR3 sequence is 16 residues long. J gave up 10 bases and V 0 bases, and 8 bases lay outside the gene matches. Here the CDR3 DNA reads TGTGCCAGCAGTTACTCCGTGCTAGCGGGGGGTTGGGAGCAGTTCTTC. Translation: CASSYSVLAGGWEQFF.

The gene calls are TRBV24-1 and TRBJ2-3; TRBD2 agrees at 7 bases. The CDR3 runs to 19 residues. CDR1 and CDR2 (germline): KGHDR, SFDVKD. The ends lost 2 bases at V and 4 bases at J; junction bases unmatched: 17. The CDR3 loop is CATSDSGGTPLLVPDTQYF. CDR3 sequence (DNA): TGTGCCACCAGTGATTCCGGGGGGACTCCTCTCCTGGTCCCAGATACGCAGTATTTT.

The V call is TRBV7-8, the J call TRBJ2-1; unclear D gene. Germline V gene sequence: CDR1 SGHVS, CDR2 FQNEAQ. V was pared by 5 bases and J by 6 bases, with 14 bases between. The CDR3 is made up of 14 amino acids. CDR3 nucleotide sequence: TGTGCCAGCAGCCGCCGGCTAGACCCCAATGAGCAGTTCTTC. Its protein product is CASSRRLDPNEQFF.

A few counts support this clone. The chain uses TRBV7-8 and TRBJ2-1, with TRBD2 matching 13 bases. Germline CDR1 reads SGHVS; CDR2 reads FQNEAQ. V shed 0 bases and J 8 bases; nucleotides not matched to a gene: 7. The CDR3 runs to 17 residues. The CDR3 region is CASSLAFTSGGAYEQFF. CDR3 nucleotides: TGTGCCAGCAGCTTAGCTTTTACTAGCGGGGGGGCCTATGAGCAGTTCTTC.

The chain combines TRBV5-1 with TRBJ2-3; the D gene is possibly TRBD2 (5 bases). V was trimmed by 0 bases and J by 5 bases, leaving 16 bases between them. Germline V gives CDR1 SGHRS, CDR2 YFSETQ. The CDR3 spans 16 residues. CDR3 nucleotides: TGCGCCAGCAGCTTGGGTAGGGCGGGTCGGAGAGATACGCAGTATTTT. It is translated as CASSLGRAGRRDTQYF.

The rearrangement uses TRBV3-1 (or the pseudogene TRBV3-2) and TRBJ2-3; possible D gene TRBD1, 5 bases. Germline lookup yields CDR1 LGHDT and CDR2 YNNKEL (reference sequence). This CDR3 contains 14 residues. The V end lost 3 bases, the J end lost 6 bases, and 13 bases lay between the germline ends. The CDR3 sequence: CASSQDKVQDTQYF. For the CDR3, the DNA is TGTGCCAGCAGCCAGGACAAAGTGCAGGATACGCAGTATTTT.

The chain links TRBV5-4 to TRBJ1-4; D not resolved. In germline, CDR1 is SGHNT, CDR2 YYREEE (reference sequence). There are 13 residues in the CDR3. V lost 0 bases and J lost 8, with 8 bases in between. The CDR3 is CASSLAGTEKLFF. In DNA, the CDR3 is TGTGCCAGCAGCTTGGCGGGAACCGAAAAACTGTTTTTT.

V gene TRBV6-6 combines with J gene TRBJ2-3; TRBD2 matches at 11 bases. Germline V gives CDR1 MNHNY, CDR2 SVGAGI (reference sequence). The CDR3 loop spans 17 amino acids. With 5 bases clipped from V and 0 bases from J, the junction kept 7 bases outside the gene matches. CDR3 loop: CASSQKLAGVSTDTQYF. CDR3 bases: TGTGCCAGCAGTCAAAAACTAGCGGGAGTTAGCACAGATACGCAGTATTTT.

For the CDR3, the DNA is TGTGCCAGCAGCGTAAGAATGGGACAGCCGTTTGATGAGCAGTTCTTC. Protein: CASSVRMGQPFDEQFF. The chain recombines TRBV9 with TRBJ2-1, with 7 bases identical to TRBD1. The CDR3 has 16 residues. Losses at the gene ends were 1 base for V and 8 bases for J; bases not matched to a gene: 12. Germline V gene data show CDR1 as SGDLS and CDR2 as YYNGEE.

The chain couples TRBV10-3 to TRBJ1-2, with D tentatively TRBD1 (6 bases). The CDR3 is 16 residues long. CDR1 is ENHRY, CDR2 SYGVKD, per germline. Trimming took 3 bases from V and 5 from J, leaving 19 bases between them. CDR3 bases: TGTGCCATCAGTGACCCCGGGAAAGACAGGCAATATGGCTACACCTTC. Its translation: CAISDPGKDRQYGYTF.

The chain links TRBV5-1 to TRBJ2-7; TRBD2 is a possible D gene (5 bases). Germline V gives CDR1 SGHRS, CDR2 YFSETQ. The length of the CDR3 is 13 residues. V shed 1 base and J shed 4 bases, with 9 bases lying between them. The CDR3 nucleotides are TGCGCCAGCAGCTTGTCCGGGGTTTACGAGCAGTACTTC. Residues: CASSLSGVYEQYF.

The chain recombines TRBV6-1 with TRBJ1-1, with D hard to call. CDR1 and CDR2 (germline): MNHNS, SASEGT. V was pared by 1 base and J by 2 bases, with 11 bases between. There are 15 residues in the CDR3. The CDR3 loop is CASSEGRRGNTEAFF. The CDR3 nucleotides are TGTGCCAGCAGTGAAGGGCGGCGGGGAAACACTGAAGCTTTCTTT.

This sequence joins TRBV6-5 and TRBJ1-4; D possibly corresponds to TRBD1 (6 bases). Germline V gives CDR1 MNHEY, CDR2 SVGAGI. The germline V and J ends were trimmed by 9 bases and 6 bases, with 14 bases remaining between them. The CDR3 consists of 13 residues. For the CDR3, the DNA is TGTGCCAGGGGAGGGGGGTTTGATGAAAAACTGTTTTTT. Protein sequence: CARGGGFDEKLFF.

This clone was detected a few times. Mismatch with germline at one junction end may stem from a read error. This chain links TRBV10-1 with TRBJ1-3, with D maybe TRBD1 (6 bases). The length of the CDR3 is 12 residues. Germline V lookup: CDR1 WNHNN, CDR2 SYGVQD (reference sequence). Here the CDR3 reads CASSDSLRQVDF. CDR3 bases: TGCGCCAGCAGTGACTCTCTTAGACAGGTGGATTTT.